The 15 T cell receptor beta chains below were found in one sample sequenced in a study of early T cells in non-severe SARS-CoV-2 infection. TCRdb used MiXCR to reprocess the 5' RACE reads, holding one entry per CDR3 protein. The data contain about 17,000 distinct CDR3 sequences, around 5.8% of them singletons. Sequenced here: whole blood, sampled at baseline. These receptor sequences come from an adult who was a healthcare worker with PCR-confirmed SARS-CoV-2 infection or an uninfected control (not recorded which).

This clonotype is deemed medium-sized (0.01 to 0.1%). This sequence joins TRBV12-3 or TRBV12-4 and TRBJ1-2, with TRBD1 as a possible D gene (5 bases). The V end was cut by 1 base, the J end by 4 bases, with 13 bases between. The CDR3 spans 15 residues. This CDR3 reads CASSLVDARGYGYTF. Written as DNA, the CDR3 is TGTGCCAGCAGTTTAGTCGACGCAAGGGGCTATGGCTACACCTTC.

This clonotype was detected ten times or more. This chain joins TRBV6-6 and TRBJ1-2; TRBD1 matches 11 bases. Germline V CDR1 and CDR2: MNHNY, SVGAGI (reference sequence). The CDR3 loop spans 15 amino acids. Losses at the gene ends were 6 bases for V and 6 bases for J; bases not matched to a gene: 9. The CDR3, as DNA: TGTGCCAGCAGATTCGGGACAGGGGGGTTTCATGGCTACACCTTC. Protein: CASRFGTGGFHGYTF.

This clonotype came up many times. The V and J genes are TRBV19 and TRBJ1-1; TRBD1 agrees at 7 bases. With 6 bases clipped from V and 5 bases from J, the junction kept 15 bases outside the gene matches. Germline lookup yields CDR1 LNHDA and CDR2 SQIVND (reference sequence). The CDR3 length is 16 residues. The CDR3 here is CASRPLEAGGITEAFF. The CDR3 DNA follows: TGTGCCAGTAGACCTTTAGAGGCAGGGGGAATAACTGAAGCTTTCTTT. The variable domain in full, completed from reference TRBV19 and TRBJ1-1, reads DGGITQSPKYLFRKEGQNVTLSCEQNLNHDAMYWYRQDPGQGLRLIYYSQIVNDFQKGDIAEGYSVSREKKESFPLTVTSAQKNPTAFYLCASRPLEAGGITEAFFGQGTRLTVV.

By share, this clonotype ranks as medium-sized. The DNA for the CDR3 is TGCAGTGCTCCAAGGATGGACAGAGACACCGGGGAGCTGTTTTTT. This codes for CSAPRMDRDTGELFF. The chain employs TRBV20-1 and TRBJ2-2; tentatively, D is TRBD1 (6 bases). The CDR3 spans 15 residues. Per germline, CDR1 DFQATT and CDR2 SNEGSKA (reference sequence). V lost 5 bases and J lost 3, with 16 bases in between.

V is TRBV4-3 and J is TRBJ2-3; D is uncertain. With 0 bases removed from V and 3 bases from J, the gap between germline ends came to 7 bases. This CDR3 is built from 14 residues. The germline gives CDR1 LGHNA, CDR2 YSLEER. CDR3 DNA: TGCGCCAGCAGCCAAGATTGGGCAACAGATACGCAGTATTTT. Protein: CASSQDWATDTQYF.

This clonotype was found many times. The J gene is TRBJ1-5, the V gene TRBV6-5; unclear D gene. Germline-derived CDR1 and CDR2 are MNHEY and SVGAGI. This CDR3 has 16 residues. V was shortened by 6 bases and J by 1 base, with 16 bases between the two germline ends. In nucleotides, the CDR3 is TGTGCCAGCAGGCCTTTCAGTAGGTCGAGCAATCAGCCCCAGCATTTT. This sequence encodes CASRPFSRSSNQPQHF.

This clonotype rates as medium-sized. V is TRBV7-6 and J is TRBJ2-1; D call uncertain. Trimming left V 2 bases short and J 0 bases short, with 8 bases between. The CDR3 is made up of 15 amino acids. Per the germline V gene, CDR1 is SGHVS and CDR2 is FNYEAQ. CDR3 protein: CASSLTIGSYNEQFF. CDR3 in DNA: TGTGCCAGCAGCTTAACGATCGGCTCCTACAATGAGCAGTTCTTC.

In this sample, this clonotype turned up many times. Here the CDR3 DNA reads TGCAGTGCTACCGGACTGTCCAACGAGCAGTACTTC. It is translated as CSATGLSNEQYF. The chain carries TRBV20-1 and TRBJ2-7; a weak D match, TRBD2 (5 bases). The CDR3 is 12 residues long. CDR1 DFQATT and CDR2 SNEGSKA come from the germline V gene (reference sequence). V shed 4 bases and J shed 5 bases, with 12 bases lying between them.

This clonotype was picked up many times. The DNA of the CDR3 is TGTGCCAGCAGCTACGGGGCCACTAGCGGGGGTTTTTGGACCCAGTACTTC. Protein: CASSYGATSGGFWTQYF. The gene calls are TRBV5-6 and TRBJ2-5; 11 bases match TRBD2. The CDR3 length is 17 residues. Germline V CDR1 and CDR2: SGHDT, YYEEEE. V was clipped by 3 bases and J by 7 bases; unmatched bases: 14.

This clonotype was recorded many times. The rearrangement uses TRBV19 and TRBJ1-5; D remains unclear. CDR3 length: 12 amino acids. The germline gives CDR1 LNHDA, CDR2 SQIVND (reference sequence). Deletions cut 1 base from V and 7 bases from J, with 5 bases between. The CDR3 DNA is TGTGCCAGTAGTATAGGTTGGCAGCCCCAGCATTTT. Its translation: CASSIGWQPQHF.

In its sample, this clonotype was seen a few times. This rearrangement joins TRBV7-2 to TRBJ2-7, with 7 bases identical to TRBD1. This CDR3 has 15 amino acids. Germline CDR1 is SGHTA and CDR2 is FQGNSA. J was trimmed by 3 bases and V by 5 bases; bases with no gene match: 10. The CDR3 loop reads CASSPILGGFYEQYF. In nucleotides, the CDR3 is TGTGCCAGCAGCCCTATACTAGGGGGCTTCTACGAGCAGTACTTC.

This clonotype was seen only a few times. The chain recombines TRBV6-2 or TRBV6-3 with TRBJ2-1; TRBD2 aligns across 7 bases. V shed 6 bases, J shed 4 bases, and the junction held 9 bases outside the gene matches. Germline values: CDR1 MNHEY, CDR2 SVGEGT. The CDR3 sequence is 15 residues long. Here the CDR3 DNA reads TGTGCCAGCAGAGAACAAGTGGGGGGGTACAATGAGCAGTTCTTC. Translated, it gives CASREQVGGYNEQFF.

This clonotype was seen many times. The V and J genes are TRBV7-8 and TRBJ2-3, with D uncertain. Germline V gives CDR1 SGHVS, CDR2 FQNEAQ. V lost 6 bases and J 2 bases, leaving 21 bases between the germline ends. The CDR3 consists of 17 residues. The CDR3 coding sequence is TGTGCCAGCAGAAATCGAGGTACAGTCAGGAACACAGATACGCAGTATTTT. Protein: CASRNRGTVRNTDTQYF.

This clonotype was picked up many times. The chain is built from TRBV7-9 and TRBJ1-2, with D unclear. This CDR3 is 15 amino acids long. V was clipped by 5 bases and J by 0 bases, with 13 bases between them. The V gene's germline CDR1 is SEHNR and CDR2 FQNEAQ (reference sequence). The CDR3 sequence is CASSRRVPTNYGYTF. The CDR3 nucleotides are TGTGCCAGCAGCAGACGGGTCCCGACTAACTATGGCTACACCTTC.

This clonotype was counted only a few times. A single base separates this from a much larger clone, so it may be a read error. V is TRBV7-8 and J is TRBJ1-5; 7 bases fit TRBD1. V shed 0 bases and J 5 bases; nucleotides not matched to a gene: 4. Germline CDR1 reads SGHVS; CDR2 reads FQNEAQ. The CDR3 is 15 residues long. The CDR3 loop is CASSLAGTVYQPQHF. Written as DNA, the CDR3 is TGTGCCAGCAGCTTAGCGGGGACAGTCTATCAGCCCCAGCATTTT.